This T cell receptor beta chain derives from a study of cytomegalovirus exposure and HLA in healthy donors. Overall study findings and caveats: In a later analysis, across HLA loci, associated TCR counts were highest for DRB1, lowest for HLA-C.

The primer mix had 60 Vbeta and 13 Jbeta primers. The data were produced by immunoSEQ multiplex PCR, yet TCRdb's version contains in-frame clones alone and is incomplete. The repertoire has more than 100,000 clones, roughly 80% of them found once; the top ten carry around 2%. This clone was counted a few times. Its antigen is not known. V lost 3 bases to trimming and J lost 5 bases; unmatched junction nucleotides: 7. The V gene's germline CDR1 is GTSNPN and CDR2 SVGIG (reference sequence). This CDR3 has 15 amino acids. The chain recombines TRBV30 with TRBJ2-7; 13 bases are shared with TRBD2. The material sequenced was PBMCs. The TCR originated in a man aged 25 to 40 in good health and CMV-seronegative. CDR3: CAWSRLAGGRDEQYF. CDR3 in DNA: TGTGCCTGGAGCCGACTAGCGGGGGGCAGGGACGAGCAGTACTTC.